This T cell receptor (beta chain) came from a study of T-cell reconstitution after alpha-beta-depleted transplantation in children. Unique molecular identifiers were used in preparing the TCRbeta library. Each CDR3 protein gets one entry after TCRdb re-called the PCR reads with MiXCR. The sample consists of a few hundred thousand distinct CDR3 sequences, more than 10% of them appearing once. The receptor's source is a human donor who donated a stem cell graft to a child with Fanconi anemia. Sample: PBMCs, taken from the stem cell graft.

The CDR3 reads CASSQGGRVSYGYTF. CDR3 DNA sequence: TGTGCCAGCAGCCAGGGGGGGCGGGTGAGCTATGGCTACACCTTC. V is TRBV12-3 or TRBV12-4 and J is TRBJ1-2, with 7 bases that match TRBD1. There are 15 residues in the CDR3. With V trimmed by 6 bases and J by 4 bases, 11 bases remained unmatched.